This TCR beta chain was captured in a study of OX40 agonist ivuxolimab in advanced cancers. Trimming at V came to 0 bases and at J to 5 bases, leaving 7 bases not matched to a gene. The germline V gene has CDR1 LGHNA and CDR2 YNFKEQ. The CDR3 contains 16 residues. TCRdb keeps only in-frame clones here, not all; method: immunoSEQ multiplex PCR. There are tens of thousands of clones in the sample; 80% to 90% occur only once, and 9% to 12% lies in the top ten. This clonotype was sampled from an adult with an advanced solid tumor such as melanoma, head and neck, liver or kidney cancer. The chain recombines TRBV4-2 with TRBJ2-1; 7 positions agree with TRBD1. The sample consisted of CD4+ or CD8+ T cells sorted from blood, taken in a trial of the OX40 agonist ivuxolimab. The CDR3 region has the DNA TGTGCCAGCAGCCAAGACGGACAGGATCTCAACAATGAGCAGTTCTTC. It translates to CASSQDGQDLNNEQFF.